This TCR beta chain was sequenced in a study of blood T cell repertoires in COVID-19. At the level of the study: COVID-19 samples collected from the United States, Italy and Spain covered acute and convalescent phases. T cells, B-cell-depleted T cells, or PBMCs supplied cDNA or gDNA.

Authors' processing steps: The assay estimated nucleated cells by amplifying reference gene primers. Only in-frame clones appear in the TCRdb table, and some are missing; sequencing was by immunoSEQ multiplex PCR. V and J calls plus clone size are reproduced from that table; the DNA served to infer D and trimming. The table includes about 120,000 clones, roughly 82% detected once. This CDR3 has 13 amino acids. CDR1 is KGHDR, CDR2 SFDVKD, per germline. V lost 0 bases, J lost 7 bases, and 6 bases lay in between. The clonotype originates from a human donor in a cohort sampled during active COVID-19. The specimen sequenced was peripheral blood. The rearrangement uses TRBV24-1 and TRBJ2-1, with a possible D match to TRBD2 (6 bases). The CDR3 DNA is TGTGCCACCAGTGATTTGCGGGGGAATGAGCAGTTCTTC. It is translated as CATSDLRGNEQFF.